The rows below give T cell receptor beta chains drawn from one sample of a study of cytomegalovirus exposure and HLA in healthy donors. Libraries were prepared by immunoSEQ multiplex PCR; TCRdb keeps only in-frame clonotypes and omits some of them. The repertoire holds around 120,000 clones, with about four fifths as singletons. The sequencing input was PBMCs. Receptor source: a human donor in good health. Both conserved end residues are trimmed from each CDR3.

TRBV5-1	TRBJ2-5	ASSFQGSQETQY
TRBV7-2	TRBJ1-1	ASSPWTTAVTEAF
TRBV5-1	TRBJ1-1	ASSPNYPSNTEAF
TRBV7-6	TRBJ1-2	ASSLGTGRYGYT
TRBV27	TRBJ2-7	ASSPGQGRYEQY
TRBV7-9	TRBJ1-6	ASSFTAPNSPLH
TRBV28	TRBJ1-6	ASSRGPLH
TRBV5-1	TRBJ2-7	ASSYWGDEQY
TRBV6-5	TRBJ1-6	ASSLGDRVNSPLH
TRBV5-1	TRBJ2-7	ASSLSGGLYEQY
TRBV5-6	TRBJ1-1	ASSFNRGNTEAF
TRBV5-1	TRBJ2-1	ASSLDRGRVNEQF
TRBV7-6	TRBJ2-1	ASSLGAGTLTANNEQF
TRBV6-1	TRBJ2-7	ASFQVVRGEQY
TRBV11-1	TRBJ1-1	ASSLPGYGAF
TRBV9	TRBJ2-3	ASSVVGGVSTDTQY
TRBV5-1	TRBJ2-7	ASSWTGLSSYEQY
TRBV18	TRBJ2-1	ASSPWQGLARNEQF
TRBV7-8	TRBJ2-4	ASQEQLENIQY
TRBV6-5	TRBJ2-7	ASSSSGTRYEQY
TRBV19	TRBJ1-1	ASSIGEMNTEAF
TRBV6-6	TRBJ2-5	ASRRPTRVEETQY
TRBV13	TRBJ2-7	ASSPRGSPYEQY
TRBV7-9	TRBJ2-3	ASSLGGAADTQY
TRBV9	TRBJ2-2	ASSVFERTGYTGELF
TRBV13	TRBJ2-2	ASSRGLAGLTGELF
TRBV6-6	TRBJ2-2	ASSFPGTSAGELF
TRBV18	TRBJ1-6	ASSLRGLIGTDNSPLH
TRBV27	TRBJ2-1	ASSFDLGGSYNEQF
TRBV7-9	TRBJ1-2	ASSQEVPGHYGYT
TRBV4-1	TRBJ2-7	ASSQSSDSSYEQY
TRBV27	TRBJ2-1	ASSAGQFPYNEQF